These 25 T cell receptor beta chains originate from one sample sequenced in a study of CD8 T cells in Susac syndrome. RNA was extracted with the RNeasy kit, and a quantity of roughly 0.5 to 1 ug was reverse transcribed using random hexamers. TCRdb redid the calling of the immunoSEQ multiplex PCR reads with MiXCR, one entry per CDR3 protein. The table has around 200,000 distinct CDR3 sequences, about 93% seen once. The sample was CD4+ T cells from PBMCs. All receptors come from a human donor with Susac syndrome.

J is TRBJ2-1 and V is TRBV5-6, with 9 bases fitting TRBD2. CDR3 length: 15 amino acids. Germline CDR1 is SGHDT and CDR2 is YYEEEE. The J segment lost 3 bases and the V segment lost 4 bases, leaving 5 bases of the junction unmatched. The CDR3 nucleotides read TGTGCCAGCAGCCGGGGGACTAGCTACTACAATGAGCAGTTCTTC. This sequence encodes CASSRGTSYYNEQFF.

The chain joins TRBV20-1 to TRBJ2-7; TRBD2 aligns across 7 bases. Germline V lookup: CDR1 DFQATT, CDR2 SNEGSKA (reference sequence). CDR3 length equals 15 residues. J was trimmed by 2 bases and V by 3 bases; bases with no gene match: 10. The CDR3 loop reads CSARDPLASPYEQYF. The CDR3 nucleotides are TGCAGTGCTAGGGACCCACTAGCGTCCCCCTACGAGCAGTACTTC.

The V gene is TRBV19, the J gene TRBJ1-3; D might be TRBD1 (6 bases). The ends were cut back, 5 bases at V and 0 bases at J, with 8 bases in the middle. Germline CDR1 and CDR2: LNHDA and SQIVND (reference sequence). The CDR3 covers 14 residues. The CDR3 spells CASSPGHSGNTIYF. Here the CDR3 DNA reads TGTGCCAGTAGTCCGGGACACTCTGGAAACACCATATATTTT.

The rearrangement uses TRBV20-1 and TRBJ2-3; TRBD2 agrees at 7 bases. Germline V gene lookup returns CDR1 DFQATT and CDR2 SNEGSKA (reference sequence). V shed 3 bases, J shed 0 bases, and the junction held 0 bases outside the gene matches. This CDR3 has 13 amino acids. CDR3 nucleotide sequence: TGCAGTGCTAGCGGGAGGAGCACAGATACGCAGTATTTT. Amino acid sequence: CSASGRSTDTQYF.

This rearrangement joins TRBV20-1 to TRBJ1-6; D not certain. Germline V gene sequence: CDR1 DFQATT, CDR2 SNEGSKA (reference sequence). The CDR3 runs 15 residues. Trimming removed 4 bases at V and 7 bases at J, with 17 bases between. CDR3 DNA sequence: TGCAGTGCTACAAAACATCGGCTGTCGAATTCACCCCTCCACTTT. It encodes CSATKHRLSNSPLHF.

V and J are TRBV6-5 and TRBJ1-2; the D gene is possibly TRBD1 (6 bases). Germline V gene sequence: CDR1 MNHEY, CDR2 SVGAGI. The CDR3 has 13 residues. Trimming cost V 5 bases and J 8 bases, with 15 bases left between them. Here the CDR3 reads CASSRPGGRGYTF. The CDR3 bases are TGTGCCAGCAGTCGCCCCGGGGGGCGGGGCTACACCTTC.

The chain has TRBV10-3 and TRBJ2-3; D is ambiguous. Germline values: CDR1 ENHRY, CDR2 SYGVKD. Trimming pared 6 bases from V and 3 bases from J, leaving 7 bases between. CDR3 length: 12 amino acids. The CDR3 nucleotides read TGTGCCATCAGGGACGGTACAGATACGCAGTATTTT. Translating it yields CAIRDGTDTQYF.

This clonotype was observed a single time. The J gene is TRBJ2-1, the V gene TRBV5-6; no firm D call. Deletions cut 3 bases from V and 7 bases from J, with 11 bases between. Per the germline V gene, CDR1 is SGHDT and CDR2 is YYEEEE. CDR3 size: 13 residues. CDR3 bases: TGTGCCAGCAGCTCTGTACCCAGGAATGAGCAGTTCTTC. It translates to CASSSVPRNEQFF.

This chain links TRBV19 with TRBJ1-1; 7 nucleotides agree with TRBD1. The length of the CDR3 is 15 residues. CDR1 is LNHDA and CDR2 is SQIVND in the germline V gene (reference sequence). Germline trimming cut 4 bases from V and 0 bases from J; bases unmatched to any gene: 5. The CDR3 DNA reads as TGTGCCAGTAGTACCGGGACAGACCTGAACACTGAAGCTTTCTTT. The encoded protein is CASSTGTDLNTEAFF. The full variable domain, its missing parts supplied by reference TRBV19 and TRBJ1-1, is DGGITQSPKYLFRKEGQNVTLSCEQNLNHDAMYWYRQDPGQGLRLIYYSQIVNDFQKGDIAEGYSVSREKKESFPLTVTSAQKNPTAFYLCASSTGTDLNTEAFFGQGTRLTVV.

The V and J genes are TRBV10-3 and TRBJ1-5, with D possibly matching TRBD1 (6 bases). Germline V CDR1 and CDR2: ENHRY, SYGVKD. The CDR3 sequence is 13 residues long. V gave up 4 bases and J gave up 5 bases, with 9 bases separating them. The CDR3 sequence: CAISGNRDQPQHF. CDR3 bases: TGTGCCATCAGTGGGAACAGGGATCAGCCCCAGCATTTT.

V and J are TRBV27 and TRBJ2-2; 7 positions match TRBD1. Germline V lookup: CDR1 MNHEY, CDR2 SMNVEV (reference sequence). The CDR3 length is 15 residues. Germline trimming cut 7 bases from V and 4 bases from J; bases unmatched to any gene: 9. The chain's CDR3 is CASTPDRAGTGELFF. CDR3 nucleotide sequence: TGTGCCAGCACTCCAGACAGGGCGGGCACCGGGGAGCTGTTTTTT.

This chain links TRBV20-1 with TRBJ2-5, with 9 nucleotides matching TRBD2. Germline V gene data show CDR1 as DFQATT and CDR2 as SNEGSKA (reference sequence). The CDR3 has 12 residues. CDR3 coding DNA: TGCAAGACTAGCGGAAACCAAGAGACCCAGTACTTC. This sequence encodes CKTSGNQETQYF.

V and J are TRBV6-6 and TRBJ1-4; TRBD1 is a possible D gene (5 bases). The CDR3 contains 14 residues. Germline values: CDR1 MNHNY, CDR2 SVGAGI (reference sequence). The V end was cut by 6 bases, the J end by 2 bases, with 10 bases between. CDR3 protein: CASRERQTNEKLFF. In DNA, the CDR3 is TGTGCCAGCAGAGAAAGACAGACTAATGAAAAACTGTTTTTT.

Here the CDR3 DNA reads TGCAGTGCTAGTGCGGCGGAGACCCAGTACTTC. It is translated as CSASAAETQYF. This rearrangement joins TRBV20-1 to TRBJ2-5; D unresolved. The CDR3 is 11 amino acids. V was clipped by 3 bases and J by 5 bases, with 7 bases between them. Germline V gene sequence: CDR1 DFQATT, CDR2 SNEGSKA (reference sequence).

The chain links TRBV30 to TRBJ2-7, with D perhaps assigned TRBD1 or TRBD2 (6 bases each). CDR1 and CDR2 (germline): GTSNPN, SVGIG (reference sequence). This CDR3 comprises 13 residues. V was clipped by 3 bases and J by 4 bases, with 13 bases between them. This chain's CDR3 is CAWSRGRGYEQYF. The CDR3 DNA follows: TGTGCCTGGAGCAGGGGCCGGGGGTACGAGCAGTACTTC.

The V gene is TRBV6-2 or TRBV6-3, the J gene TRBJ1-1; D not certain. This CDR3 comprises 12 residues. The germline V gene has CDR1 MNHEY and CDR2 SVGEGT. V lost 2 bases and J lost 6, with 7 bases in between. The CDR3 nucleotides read TGTGCCAGCAGTTACCCCGAACCTGAAGCTTTCTTT. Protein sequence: CASSYPEPEAFF.

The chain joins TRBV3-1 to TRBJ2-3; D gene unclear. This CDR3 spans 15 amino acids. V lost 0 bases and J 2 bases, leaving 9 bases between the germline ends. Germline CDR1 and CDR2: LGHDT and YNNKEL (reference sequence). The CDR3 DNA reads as TGTGCCAGCAGCCAAGATAACGGTTTCACAGATACGCAGTATTTT. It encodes CASSQDNGFTDTQYF.

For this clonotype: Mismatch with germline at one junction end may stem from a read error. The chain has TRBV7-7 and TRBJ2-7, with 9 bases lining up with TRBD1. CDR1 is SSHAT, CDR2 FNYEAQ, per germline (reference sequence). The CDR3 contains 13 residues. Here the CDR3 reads CASSRDRDNEQYF. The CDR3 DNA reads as TGTGCTAGCAGCCGGGACAGGGATAACGAGCAGTACTTC.

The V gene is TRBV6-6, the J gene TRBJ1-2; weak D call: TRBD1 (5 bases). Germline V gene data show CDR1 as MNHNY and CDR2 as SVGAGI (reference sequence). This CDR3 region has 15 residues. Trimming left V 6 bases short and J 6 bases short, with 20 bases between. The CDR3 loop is CASRSNRPTWDGYTF. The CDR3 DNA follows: TGTGCCAGCAGATCAAACAGGCCCACTTGGGATGGCTACACCTTC.

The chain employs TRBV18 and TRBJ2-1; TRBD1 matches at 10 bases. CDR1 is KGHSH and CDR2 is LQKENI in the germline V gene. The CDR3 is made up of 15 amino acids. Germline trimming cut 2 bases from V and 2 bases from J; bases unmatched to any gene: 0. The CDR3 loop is CASSPGTGAYNEQFF. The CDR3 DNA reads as TGTGCCAGCTCACCAGGGACAGGGGCCTACAATGAGCAGTTCTTC.

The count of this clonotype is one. The CDR3 here is CASSQTGRTYEQYF. For the CDR3, the DNA is TGTGCCAGCTCACAGACGGGACGAACCTACGAGCAGTACTTC. V and J are TRBV18 and TRBJ2-7; D possibly matches TRBD1 or TRBD2 (5 bases each). The CDR3 extends over 14 amino acids. Trimming left V 4 bases short and J 2 bases short, with 12 bases between. Germline CDR1 reads KGHSH; CDR2 reads LQKENI.

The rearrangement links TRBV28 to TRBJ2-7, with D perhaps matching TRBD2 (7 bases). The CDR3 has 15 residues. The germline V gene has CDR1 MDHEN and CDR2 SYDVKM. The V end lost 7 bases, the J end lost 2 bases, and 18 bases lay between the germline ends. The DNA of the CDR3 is TGTGCCAGCACCGTAACCAGGGGAGGGCCCTACGAGCAGTACTTC. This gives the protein CASTVTRGGPYEQYF.

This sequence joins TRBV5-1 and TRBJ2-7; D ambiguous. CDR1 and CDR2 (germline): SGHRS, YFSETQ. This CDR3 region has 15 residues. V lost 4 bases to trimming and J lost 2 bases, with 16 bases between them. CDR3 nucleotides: TGCGCCAGCAGCCCATCGCCCGGAGACGCCTACGAGCAGTACTTC. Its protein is CASSPSPGDAYEQYF.

The CDR3 spells CASRMGFSSTDTQYF. The CDR3 DNA sequence: TGTGCCAGTCGGATGGGATTTTCAAGCACAGATACGCAGTATTTT. The chain couples TRBV19 to TRBJ2-3, with D unresolved. Germline V gives CDR1 LNHDA, CDR2 SQIVND (reference sequence). CDR3 size: 15 residues. The V gene lost 8 bases and the J gene lost 0 bases, with 15 bases spanning the gap.

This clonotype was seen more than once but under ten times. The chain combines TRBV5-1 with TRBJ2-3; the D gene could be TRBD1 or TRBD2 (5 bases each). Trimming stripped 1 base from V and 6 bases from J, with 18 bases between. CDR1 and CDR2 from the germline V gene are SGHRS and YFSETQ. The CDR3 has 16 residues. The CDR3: CASSLSPGTDGDTQYF. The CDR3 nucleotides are TGCGCCAGCAGCTTGTCTCCAGGGACGGATGGGGATACGCAGTATTTT.